This is a list of T cell receptor beta chains from one sample in a study of CD8 T cells in ankylosing spondylitis. TCRdb called the 5' RACE reads again in MiXCR, with one record for every CDR3 protein. This table holds some 330,000 distinct CDR3 sequences, 8% found once. The sample comprised blood, either unsorted or a sorted T cell fraction (not recorded which). These receptor sequences come from a male donor with ankylosing spondylitis. Both conserved end residues are part of each CDR3. Fields, in order: V gene, J gene, clone size, D gene, CDR3 length, CDR3 protein, CDR3 DNA. The D gene is left open where the match is weak. Not every row has a clone size; where given, it reads once, few, many or a size class.

TRBV12-3/TRBV12-4,TRBJ1-2,.,.,14,CASSARARYYGYTF,TGTGCCAGCAGTGCGAGGGCACGCTATTATGGCTACACCTTC
TRBV6-1,TRBJ1-5,.,.,15,CASSELGGARQPQHF,TGTGCCAGCAGTGAACTCGGGGGGGCACGTCAGCCCCAGCATTTT
TRBV4-3,TRBJ2-4,few,.,14,CASSQALGGNIQYF,TGCGCCAGCAGCCAAGCTCTTGGCGGAAACATTCAGTACTTC
TRBV4-3,TRBJ1-2,few,.,13,CASSQDWGDGYTF,TGCGCCAGCAGCCAAGATTGGGGGGATGGCTACACCTTC
TRBV28,TRBJ2-7,.,TRBD2,14,CASIQFRGVYEQYF,TGTGCCAGCATCCAATTTCGGGGGGTCTACGAGCAGTACTTC
TRBV28,TRBJ1-1,many,.,15,CASSFSTVRYTEAFF,TGTGCCAGCAGTTTCTCGACAGTCCGTTACACTGAAGCTTTCTTT
TRBV4-1,TRBJ2-6,few,.,16,CASSQRPTSGANVLTF,TGCGCCAGCAGCCAAAGACCCACCTCTGGGGCCAACGTCCTGACTTTC
TRBV20-1,TRBJ2-3,.,TRBD2,16,CSARKLAGGPTDTQYF,TGCAGTGCTAGAAAACTAGCGGGAGGGCCTACAGATACGCAGTATTTT
TRBV12-3/TRBV12-4,TRBJ2-7,many,.,15,CASSLEIGRGYEQYF,TGTGCCAGCAGTTTAGAAATCGGCAGGGGTTACGAGCAGTACTTC
TRBV4-1,TRBJ2-7,few,.,14,CASSQGASSYEQYF,TGCGCCAGCAGCCAAGGGGCTAGCTCCTACGAGCAGTACTTC
TRBV10-3,TRBJ2-2,many,.,16,CAISAGGTANTGELFF,TGTGCCATCAGTGCCGGGGGTACAGCGAACACCGGGGAGCTGTTTTTT
TRBV7-9,TRBJ1-1,.,.,14,CASSAGGGITEAFF,TGTGCCAGCAGCGCCGGCGGGGGGATCACTGAAGCTTTCTTT
TRBV12-3/TRBV12-4,TRBJ2-1,many,TRBD2,17,CASSLRPAGVSYNEQFF,TGTGCCAGCAGTTTACGTCCAGCGGGAGTCAGCTACAATGAGCAGTTCTTC
TRBV24-1,TRBJ2-1,few,.,15,CATSPGSGFYNEQFF,TGTGCCACCAGCCCCGGGAGCGGGTTCTACAATGAGCAGTTCTTC
TRBV12-3/TRBV12-4,TRBJ1-1,few,.,12,CASRGGPRGAFF,TGTGCCAGCCGAGGGGGTCCTCGGGGAGCTTTCTTT
TRBV7-2,TRBJ2-1,.,.,13,CASTRQSYNEQFF,TGTGCCAGCACCAGACAGAGCTACAATGAGCAGTTCTTC
TRBV12-3/TRBV12-4,TRBJ1-1,many,.,15,CASSFRGGDLTEAFF,TGTGCCAGCAGTTTTAGGGGGGGGGATTTAACGGAAGCTTTCTTT
TRBV6-2/TRBV6-3,TRBJ2-2,.,.,16,CASSPSGRENTGELFF,TGTGCCAGCAGCCCAAGTGGGCGGGAGAACACCGGGGAGCTGTTTTTT
TRBV11-1,TRBJ1-1,few,.,14,CASSRGTPNTEAFF,TGTGCCAGCAGCCGCGGGACACCGAACACTGAAGCTTTCTTT
TRBV29-1,TRBJ2-7,few,.,12,CSVEGIDYEQYF,TGCAGCGTTGAGGGAATCGACTACGAGCAGTACTTC
TRBV3-1,TRBJ2-5,few,.,15,CASSQEAASIGTQYF,TGTGCCAGCAGCCAAGAGGCGGCCTCAATTGGGACCCAGTACTTC
TRBV5-6,TRBJ1-1,.,.,13,CASSSTGRTEAFF,TGTGCCAGCAGCTCCACAGGGCGTACTGAAGCTTTCTTT
TRBV6-1,TRBJ2-3,.,TRBD2,16,CASSRVAGGPTDTQYF,TGTGCCAGCAGTCGCGTAGCGGGAGGGCCAACAGATACGCAGTATTTT
TRBV4-2,TRBJ2-7,.,.,17,CASSQEGASGTSYEQYF,TGTGCCAGCAGCCAAGAGGGGGCTAGCGGAACCTCCTACGAGCAGTACTTC
TRBV27,TRBJ1-3,few,TRBD1,16,CASRGAGGRIGNTIYF,TGTGCCAGCAGGGGTGCAGGGGGAAGGATAGGAAACACCATATATTTT
TRBV7-2,TRBJ2-2,few,TRBD1,17,CASSRSLGQGDTGELFF,TGTGCCAGCAGCCGATCGCTCGGACAGGGTGACACCGGGGAGCTGTTTTTT
TRBV7-9,TRBJ2-7,few,.,12,CASGLSSYEQYF,TGTGCCAGTGGATTAAGCTCCTACGAGCAGTACTTC
TRBV10-3,TRBJ1-1,few,.,15,CAISESSVKGTEAFF,TGTGCCATCAGTGAGTCGAGTGTTAAGGGCACTGAAGCTTTCTTT
TRBV7-9,TRBJ2-2,many,.,16,CASSASGALNTGELFF,TGTGCCAGCAGCGCCTCGGGGGCCCTGAACACCGGGGAGCTGTTTTTT
TRBV30,TRBJ2-1,many,TRBD2,12,CGGLADHNEQFF,TGTGGGGGACTAGCGGATCACAATGAGCAGTTCTTC
TRBV20-1,TRBJ2-1,many,TRBD1,15,CSANPDRLGDNEQFF,TGCAGTGCTAACCCGGACAGGCTGGGGGACAATGAGCAGTTCTTC
TRBV5-5,TRBJ1-4,.,TRBD1,16,CASSPIPGQGSEKLFF,TGTGCCAGCAGCCCGATCCCGGGACAGGGATCAGAAAAACTGTTTTTT
TRBV10-3,TRBJ2-7,few,.,13,CAISGEGSYEQYF,TGTGCCATCAGCGGGGAAGGCTCCTACGAGCAGTACTTC
TRBV12-3/TRBV12-4,TRBJ1-1,many,TRBD1,14,CASLWGQGVGEAFF,TGTGCCAGCCTTTGGGGTCAGGGGGTAGGTGAAGCTTTCTTT
TRBV7-9,TRBJ2-7,many,TRBD1,13,CASGRDRANEQYF,TGTGCCAGCGGCCGGGACAGGGCAAACGAGCAGTACTTC
TRBV24-1,TRBJ2-1,few,TRBD2,16,CATSDPGTSPYNEQFF,TGTGCCACCAGTGACCCCGGGACTAGCCCCTACAATGAGCAGTTCTTC
TRBV6-4,TRBJ1-1,many,TRBD1,14,CASTESQGSTEAFF,TGTGCCAGCACCGAATCACAGGGGAGCACTGAAGCTTTCTTT